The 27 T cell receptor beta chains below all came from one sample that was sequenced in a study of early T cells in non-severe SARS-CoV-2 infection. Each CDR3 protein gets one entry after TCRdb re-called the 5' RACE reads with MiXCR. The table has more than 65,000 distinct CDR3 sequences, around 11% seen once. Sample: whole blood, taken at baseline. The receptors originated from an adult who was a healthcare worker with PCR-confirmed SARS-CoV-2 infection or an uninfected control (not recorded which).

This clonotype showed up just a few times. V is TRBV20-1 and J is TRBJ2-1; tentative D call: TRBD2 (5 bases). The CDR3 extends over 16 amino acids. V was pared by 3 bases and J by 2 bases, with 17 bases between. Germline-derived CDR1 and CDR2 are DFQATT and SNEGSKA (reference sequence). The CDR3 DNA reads TGCAGTGCTAGCAGGTCGCAGCGGACGACCTACAATGAGCAGTTCTTC. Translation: CSASRSQRTTYNEQFF.

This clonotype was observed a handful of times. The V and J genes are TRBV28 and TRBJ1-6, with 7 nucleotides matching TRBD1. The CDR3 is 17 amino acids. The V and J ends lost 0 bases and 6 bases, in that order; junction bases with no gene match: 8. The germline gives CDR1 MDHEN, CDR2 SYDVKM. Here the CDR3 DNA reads TGTGCCAGCAGTTTATGGGCAGGGGGAGTCGGTAATTCACCCCTCCACTTT. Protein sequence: CASSLWAGGVGNSPLHF.

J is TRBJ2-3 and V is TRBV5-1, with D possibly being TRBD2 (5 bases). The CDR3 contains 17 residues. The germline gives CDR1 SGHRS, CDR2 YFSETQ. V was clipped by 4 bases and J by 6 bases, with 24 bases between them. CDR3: CASSQTPTGVGGDTQYF. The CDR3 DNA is TGCGCCAGCAGCCAAACCCCGACCGGGGTGGGTGGTGATACGCAGTATTTT. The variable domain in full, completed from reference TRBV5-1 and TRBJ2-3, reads KAGVTQTPRYLIKTRGQQVTLSCSPISGHRSVSWYQQTPGQGLQFLFEYFSETQRNKGNFPGRFSGRQFSNSRSEMNVSTLELGDSALYLCASSQTPTGVGGDTQYFGPGTRLTVL.

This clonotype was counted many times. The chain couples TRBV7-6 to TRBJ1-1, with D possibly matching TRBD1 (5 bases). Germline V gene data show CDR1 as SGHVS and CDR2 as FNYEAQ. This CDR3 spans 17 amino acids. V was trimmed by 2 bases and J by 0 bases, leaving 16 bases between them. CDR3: CASSLQGPTTMNTEAFF. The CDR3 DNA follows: TGTGCCAGCAGCTTACAGGGCCCCACCACCATGAACACTGAAGCTTTCTTT.

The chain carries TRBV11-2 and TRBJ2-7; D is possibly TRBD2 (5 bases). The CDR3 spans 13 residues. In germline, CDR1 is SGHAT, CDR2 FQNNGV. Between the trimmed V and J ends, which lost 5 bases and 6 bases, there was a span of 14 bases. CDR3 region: CASSQTRGSEQYF. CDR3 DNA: TGTGCCAGCAGCCAGACCCGGGGAAGCGAGCAGTACTTC.

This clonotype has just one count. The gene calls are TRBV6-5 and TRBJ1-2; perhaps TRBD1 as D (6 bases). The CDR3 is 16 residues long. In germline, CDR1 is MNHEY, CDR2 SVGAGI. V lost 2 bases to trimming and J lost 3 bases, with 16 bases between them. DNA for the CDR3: TGTGCCAGCAGTTACGCCTCCTTGGACAGTCACTATGGCTACACCTTC. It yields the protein CASSYASLDSHYGYTF.

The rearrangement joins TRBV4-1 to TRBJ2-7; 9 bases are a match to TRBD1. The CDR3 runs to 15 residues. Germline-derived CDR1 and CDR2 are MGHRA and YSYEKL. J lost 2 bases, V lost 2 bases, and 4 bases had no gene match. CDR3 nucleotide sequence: TGCGCCAGCAGCCAACGGACAGGGGCGACCTACGAGCAGTACTTC. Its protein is CASSQRTGATYEQYF.

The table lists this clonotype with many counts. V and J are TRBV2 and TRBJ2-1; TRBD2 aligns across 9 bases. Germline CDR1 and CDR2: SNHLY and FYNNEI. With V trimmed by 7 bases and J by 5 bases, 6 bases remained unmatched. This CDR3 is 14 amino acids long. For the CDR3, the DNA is TGTGCCAGCAAAGGACTAGCGACAAACAATGAGCAGTTCTTC. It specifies CASKGLATNNEQFF.

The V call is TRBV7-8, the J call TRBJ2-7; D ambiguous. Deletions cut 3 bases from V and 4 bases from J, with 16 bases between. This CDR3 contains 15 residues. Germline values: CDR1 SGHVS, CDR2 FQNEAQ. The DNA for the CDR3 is TGTGCCAGCAGCTTGTCCCGACTGACTGGATACGAGCAGTACTTC. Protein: CASSLSRLTGYEQYF.

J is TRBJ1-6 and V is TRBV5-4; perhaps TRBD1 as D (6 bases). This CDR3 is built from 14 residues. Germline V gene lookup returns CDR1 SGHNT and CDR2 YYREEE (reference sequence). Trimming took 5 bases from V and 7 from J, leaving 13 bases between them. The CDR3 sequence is CASRPDRPNSPLHF. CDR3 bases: TGTGCCAGCAGACCGGACAGACCAAATTCACCCCTCCACTTT.

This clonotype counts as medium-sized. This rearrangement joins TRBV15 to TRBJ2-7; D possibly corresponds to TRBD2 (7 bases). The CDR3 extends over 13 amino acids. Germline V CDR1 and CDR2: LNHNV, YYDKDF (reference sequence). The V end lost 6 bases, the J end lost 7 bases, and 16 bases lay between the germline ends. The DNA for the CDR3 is TGTGCCACCAGGCTTCGGGGGGCGAAAGAGCAGTACTTC. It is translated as CATRLRGAKEQYF.

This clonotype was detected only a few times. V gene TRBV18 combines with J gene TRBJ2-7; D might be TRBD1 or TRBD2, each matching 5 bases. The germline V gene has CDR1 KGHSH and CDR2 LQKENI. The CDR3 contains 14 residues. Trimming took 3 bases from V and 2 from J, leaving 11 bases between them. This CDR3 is CASSPPGTTYEQYF. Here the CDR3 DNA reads TGTGCCAGCTCACCTCCAGGGACCACCTACGAGCAGTACTTC.

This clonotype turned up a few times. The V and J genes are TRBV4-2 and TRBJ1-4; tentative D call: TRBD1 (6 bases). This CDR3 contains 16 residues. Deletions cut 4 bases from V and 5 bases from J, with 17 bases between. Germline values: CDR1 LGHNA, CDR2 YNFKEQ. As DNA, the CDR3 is TGTGCCAGCAGCCCGCGAGGGGGGGCCACCAATGAAAAACTGTTTTTT. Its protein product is CASSPRGGATNEKLFF.

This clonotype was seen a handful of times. CDR3 bases: TGCAGCGCGGGGGGACAGGCAAACACCGGGGAGCTGTTTTTT. It is translated as CSAGGQANTGELFF. The V and J genes are TRBV29-1 and TRBJ2-2; a possible D gene is TRBD1 (8 bases). Trimming shortened V by 7 bases and J by 2 bases, and 14 bases separated the two germline ends. Germline V lookup: CDR1 SQVTM, CDR2 ANQGSEA. There are 14 residues in the CDR3.

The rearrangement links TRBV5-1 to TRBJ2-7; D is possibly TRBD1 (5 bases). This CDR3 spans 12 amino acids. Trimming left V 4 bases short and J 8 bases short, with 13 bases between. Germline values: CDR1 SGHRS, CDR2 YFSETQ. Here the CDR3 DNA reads TGCGCCAGCAGCCCTCAGGGTCCCCAGCAGTACTTC. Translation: CASSPQGPQQYF.

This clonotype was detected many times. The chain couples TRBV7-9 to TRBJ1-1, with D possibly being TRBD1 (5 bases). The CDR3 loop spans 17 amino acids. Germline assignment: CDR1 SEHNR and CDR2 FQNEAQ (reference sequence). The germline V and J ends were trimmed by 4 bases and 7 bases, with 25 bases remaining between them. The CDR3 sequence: CASSSQIQGLRRLEAFF. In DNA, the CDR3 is TGTGCCAGCAGCTCCCAAATTCAGGGCCTACGTCGACTTGAAGCTTTCTTT.

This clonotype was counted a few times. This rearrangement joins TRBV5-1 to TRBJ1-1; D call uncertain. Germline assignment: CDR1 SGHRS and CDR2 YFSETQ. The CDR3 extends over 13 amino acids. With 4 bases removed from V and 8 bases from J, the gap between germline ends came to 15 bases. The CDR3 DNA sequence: TGCGCCAGCAGCCTTGTGGACGGGAAAGAAGCTTTCTTT. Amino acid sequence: CASSLVDGKEAFF.

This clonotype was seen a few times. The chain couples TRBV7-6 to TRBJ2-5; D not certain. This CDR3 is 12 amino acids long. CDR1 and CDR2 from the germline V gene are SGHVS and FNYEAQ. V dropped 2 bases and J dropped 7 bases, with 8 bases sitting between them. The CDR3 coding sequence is TGTGCCAGCAGCTTACAAGTTGGGACCCAGTACTTC. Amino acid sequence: CASSLQVGTQYF.

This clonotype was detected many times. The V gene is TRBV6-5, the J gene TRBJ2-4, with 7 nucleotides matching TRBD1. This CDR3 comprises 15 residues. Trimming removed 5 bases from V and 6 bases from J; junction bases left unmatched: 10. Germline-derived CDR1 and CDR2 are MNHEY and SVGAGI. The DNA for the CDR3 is TGTGCCAGCAGTGGCTACAGGGGTGATGGAAACATTCAGTACTTC. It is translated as CASSGYRGDGNIQYF.

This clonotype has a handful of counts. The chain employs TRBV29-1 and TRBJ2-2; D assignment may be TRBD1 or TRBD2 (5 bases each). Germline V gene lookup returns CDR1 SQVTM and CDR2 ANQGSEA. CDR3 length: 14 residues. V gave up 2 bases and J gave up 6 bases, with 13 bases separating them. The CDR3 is CSVEKGPRAGELFF. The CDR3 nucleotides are TGCAGCGTTGAAAAGGGACCTCGAGCCGGGGAGCTGTTTTTT.

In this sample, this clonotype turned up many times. The CDR3 nucleotides are TGCGCCAGCAGTGAATCTCATAGCAATCAGCCCCAGCATTTT. Translating it yields CASSESHSNQPQHF. The chain carries TRBV10-1 and TRBJ1-5; D uncertain. In germline, CDR1 is WNHNN, CDR2 SYGVQD (reference sequence). The CDR3 contains 14 residues. Trimming cost V 3 bases and J 0 bases, with 6 bases left between them.

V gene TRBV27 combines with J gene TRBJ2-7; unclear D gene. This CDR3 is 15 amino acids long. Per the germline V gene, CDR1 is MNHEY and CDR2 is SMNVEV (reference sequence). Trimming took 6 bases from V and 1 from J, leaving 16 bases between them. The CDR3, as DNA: TGTGCCAGCAGATCCACAGATACCTGGTCCTACGAGCAGTACTTC. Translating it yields CASRSTDTWSYEQYF.

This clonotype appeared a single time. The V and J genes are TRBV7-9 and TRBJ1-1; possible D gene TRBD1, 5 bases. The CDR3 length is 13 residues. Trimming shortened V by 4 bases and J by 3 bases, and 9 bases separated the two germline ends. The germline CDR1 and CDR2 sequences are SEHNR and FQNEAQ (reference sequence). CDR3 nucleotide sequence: TGTGCCAGCAGCTCGGGGCAGGACACTGAAGCTTTCTTT. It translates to CASSSGQDTEAFF.

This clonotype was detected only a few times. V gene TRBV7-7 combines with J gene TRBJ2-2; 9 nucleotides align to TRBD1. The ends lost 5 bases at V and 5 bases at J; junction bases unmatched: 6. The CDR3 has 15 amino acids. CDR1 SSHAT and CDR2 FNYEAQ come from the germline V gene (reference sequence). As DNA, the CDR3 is TGTGCCAGCAGCCCCGGGACAGGGAAAACCGGGGAGCTGTTTTTT. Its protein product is CASSPGTGKTGELFF.

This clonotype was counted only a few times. The CDR3 protein is CASSPPGIGYTF. The CDR3 DNA is TGTGCCAGCTCACCACCGGGGATTGGCTACACCTTC. The V and J genes are TRBV18 and TRBJ1-2; D gene unclear. Germline CDR1 reads KGHSH; CDR2 reads LQKENI. The length of the CDR3 is 12 residues. Trimming removed 0 bases at V and 7 bases at J, with 6 bases between.

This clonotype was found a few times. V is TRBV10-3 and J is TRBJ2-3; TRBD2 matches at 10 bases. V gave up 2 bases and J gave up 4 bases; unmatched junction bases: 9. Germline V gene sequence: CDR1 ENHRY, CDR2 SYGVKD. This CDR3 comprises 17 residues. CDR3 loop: CAISENHQRGGADTQYF. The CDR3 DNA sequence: TGTGCCATCAGTGAGAACCACCAGCGGGGGGGCGCAGATACGCAGTATTTT.

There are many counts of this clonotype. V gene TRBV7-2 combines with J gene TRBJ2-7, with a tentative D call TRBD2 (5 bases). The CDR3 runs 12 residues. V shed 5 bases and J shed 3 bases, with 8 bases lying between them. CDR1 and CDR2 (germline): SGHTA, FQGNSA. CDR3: CASSLDFYEQYF. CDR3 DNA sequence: TGTGCCAGCAGCCTGGACTTCTACGAGCAGTACTTC.